This note documents a single T cell receptor beta chain sequence. Original processing notes: The assay estimated nucleated cells by amplifying reference gene primers. Using immunoSEQ multiplex PCR, the repertoire was profiled, and TCRdb retains in-frame clones only, with some absent. V, J and clone size are those of that table, while D and trimming were read from the DNA. The table lists 100,000 to 150,000 clones, 87% of them singletons. The data stem from a study of blood T cell repertoires in COVID-19. Across the study: Researchers got acute and convalescent COVID-19 samples from the United States, Italy and Spain. Sources were T cells, B-cell-depleted T cells, or PBMCs; the material itself was cDNA or gDNA.

This CDR3 contains 14 residues. CDR1 is LNHDA and CDR2 is SQIVND in the germline V gene (reference sequence). The V end was cut by 5 bases, the J end by 8 bases, with 18 bases between. Sequenced: peripheral blood. This chain links TRBV19 with TRBJ1-2; D is undetermined. This TCR was recovered from a man between 45 and 60 years old with active COVID-19. This chain's CDR3 is CASSGLALSLGYTF. CDR3 in DNA: TGTGCCAGTAGTGGGTTAGCCCTCTCATTGGGCTACACCTTC.